The present TCR beta chain was sequenced within a study of control samples from healthy donors and cancer patients. TCRdb's copy holds only in-frame clones and misses some; the assay was immunoSEQ multiplex PCR. Of 100,000 or so clones listed, roughly four fifths were seen once; the top ten hold less than 15%. This CDR3 spans 16 amino acids. Losses at the gene ends were 0 bases for V and 2 bases for J; bases not matched to a gene: 2. Germline CDR1 reads MNHEY; CDR2 reads SVGAGI. Of note for this clone: Different DNA sequences within this sample yield the same CDR3.

The sequenced sample consisted of blood. This TCR came from a woman in her forties or fifties in good health. The chain recombines TRBV6-5 with TRBJ2-1, with 9 positions matching TRBD1. The CDR3 spells CASSYSNRGPYNEQFF. CDR3 DNA: TGTGCCAGCAGTTACTCGAACAGGGGGCCCTACAATGAGCAGTTCTTC.